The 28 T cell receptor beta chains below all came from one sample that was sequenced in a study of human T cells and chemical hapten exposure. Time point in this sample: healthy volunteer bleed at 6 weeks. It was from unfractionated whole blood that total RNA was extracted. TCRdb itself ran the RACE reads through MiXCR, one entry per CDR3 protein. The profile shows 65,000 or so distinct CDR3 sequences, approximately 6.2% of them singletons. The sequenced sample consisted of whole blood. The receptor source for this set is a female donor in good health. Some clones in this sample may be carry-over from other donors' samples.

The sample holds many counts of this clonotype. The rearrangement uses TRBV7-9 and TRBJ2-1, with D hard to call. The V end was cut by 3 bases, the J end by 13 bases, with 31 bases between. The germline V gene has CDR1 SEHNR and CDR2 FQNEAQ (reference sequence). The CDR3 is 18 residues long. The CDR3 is CASSFNFGDNSRRRRQFF. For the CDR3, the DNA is TGTGCCAGCAGCTTTAATTTTGGAGACAACTCTCGGAGACGCAGACAGTTCTTC.

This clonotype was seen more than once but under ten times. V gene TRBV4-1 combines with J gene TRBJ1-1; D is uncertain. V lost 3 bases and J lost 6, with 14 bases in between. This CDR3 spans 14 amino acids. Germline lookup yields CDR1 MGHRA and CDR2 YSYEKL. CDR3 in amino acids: CASSHPIIRAEAFF. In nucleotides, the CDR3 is TGCGCCAGCAGCCACCCGATCATTCGCGCTGAAGCTTTCTTT.

CDR3 sequence: CASSDAGSTDTQYF. CDR3 DNA sequence: TGTGCCAGCAGTGATGCGGGGAGCACAGATACGCAGTATTTT. The V call is TRBV6-4, the J call TRBJ2-3; TRBD2 is a possible D gene (6 bases). Trimming left V 3 bases short and J 0 bases short, with 7 bases between. Germline V lookup: CDR1 MRHNA, CDR2 SNTAGT. The CDR3 runs 14 residues.

Here the CDR3 DNA reads TGCAGTTCAGGGGGGCGTATGAACACTGAAGCTTTCTTT. As protein: CSSGGRMNTEAFF. This chain links TRBV20-1 with TRBJ1-1; TRBD1 matches at 7 bases. Germline V CDR1 and CDR2: DFQATT, SNEGSKA (reference sequence). The junction had 6 bases not matched to a gene; V was cut back by 8 bases and J by 0 bases. The CDR3 has 13 residues.

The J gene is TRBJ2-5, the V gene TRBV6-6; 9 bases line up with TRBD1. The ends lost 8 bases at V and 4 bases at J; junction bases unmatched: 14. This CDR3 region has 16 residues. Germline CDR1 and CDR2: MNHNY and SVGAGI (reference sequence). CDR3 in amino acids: CASRISGTGKRETQYF. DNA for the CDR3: TGTGCCAGCCGAATTTCCGGGACAGGGAAGAGAGAGACCCAGTACTTC.

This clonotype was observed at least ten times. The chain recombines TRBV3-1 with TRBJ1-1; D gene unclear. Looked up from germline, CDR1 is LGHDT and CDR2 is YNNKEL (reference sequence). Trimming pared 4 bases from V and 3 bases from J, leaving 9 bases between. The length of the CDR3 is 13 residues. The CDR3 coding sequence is TGTGCCAGCAGCCTCTACAGATACACTGAAGCTTTCTTT. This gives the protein CASSLYRYTEAFF.

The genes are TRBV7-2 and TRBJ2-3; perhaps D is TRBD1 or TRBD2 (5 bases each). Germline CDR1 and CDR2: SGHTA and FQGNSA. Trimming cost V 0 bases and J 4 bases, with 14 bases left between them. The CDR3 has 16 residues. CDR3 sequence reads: CASSLAGPPAPDTQYF. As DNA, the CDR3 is TGTGCCAGCAGCTTAGCGGGACCTCCCGCCCCAGATACGCAGTATTTT.

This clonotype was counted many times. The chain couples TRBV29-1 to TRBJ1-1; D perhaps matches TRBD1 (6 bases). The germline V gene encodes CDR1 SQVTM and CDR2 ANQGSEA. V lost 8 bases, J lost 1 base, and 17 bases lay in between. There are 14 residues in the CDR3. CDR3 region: CSTPGQNKNTEAFF. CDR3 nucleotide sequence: TGCAGCACGCCTGGACAGAATAAGAACACTGAAGCTTTCTTT.

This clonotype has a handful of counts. CDR3 sequence (DNA): TGTGCCAGCAGCCAGGTAGGCTTCTCCTACGAGCAGTACTTC. Its protein product is CASSQVGFSYEQYF. V is TRBV28 and J is TRBJ2-7; D is unclear. V gave up 6 bases and J gave up 0 bases, with 12 bases separating them. CDR1 and CDR2 from the germline V gene are MDHEN and SYDVKM. The CDR3 has 14 amino acids.

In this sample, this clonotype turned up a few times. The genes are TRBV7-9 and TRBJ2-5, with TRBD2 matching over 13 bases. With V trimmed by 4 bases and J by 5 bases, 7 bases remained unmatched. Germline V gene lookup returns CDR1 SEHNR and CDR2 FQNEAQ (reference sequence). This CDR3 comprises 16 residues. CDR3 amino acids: CASSSGLAGVRETQYF. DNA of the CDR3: TGTGCCAGCAGCTCCGGACTAGCGGGAGTAAGGGAGACCCAGTACTTC.

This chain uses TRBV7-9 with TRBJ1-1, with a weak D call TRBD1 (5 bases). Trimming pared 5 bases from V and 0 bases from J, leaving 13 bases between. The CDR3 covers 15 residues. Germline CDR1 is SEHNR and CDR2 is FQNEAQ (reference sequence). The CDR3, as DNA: TGTGCCAGCAGCGACAGTTACCTAATGAACACTGAAGCTTTCTTT. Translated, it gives CASSDSYLMNTEAFF.

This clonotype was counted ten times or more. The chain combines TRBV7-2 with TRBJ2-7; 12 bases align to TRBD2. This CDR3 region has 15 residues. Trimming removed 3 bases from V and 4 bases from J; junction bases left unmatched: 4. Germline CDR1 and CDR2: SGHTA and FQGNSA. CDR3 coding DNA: TGTGCCAGCAGCTTTTCGACTAGCGGGAGTTACGAGCAGTACTTC. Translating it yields CASSFSTSGSYEQYF.

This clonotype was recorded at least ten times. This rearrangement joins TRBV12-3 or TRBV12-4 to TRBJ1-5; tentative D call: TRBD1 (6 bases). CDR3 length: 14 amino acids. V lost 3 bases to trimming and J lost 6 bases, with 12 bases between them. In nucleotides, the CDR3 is TGTGCCAGCAGTTTGCAGGGGCCGGGTCAGCCCCAGCATTTT. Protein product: CASSLQGPGQPQHF.

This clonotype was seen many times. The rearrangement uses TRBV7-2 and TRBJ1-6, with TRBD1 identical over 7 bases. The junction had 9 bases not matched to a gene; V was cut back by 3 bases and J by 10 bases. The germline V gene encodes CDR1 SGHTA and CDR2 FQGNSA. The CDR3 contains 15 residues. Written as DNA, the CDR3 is TGTGCCAGCAGCTTCTCACAGGGGATAGGGTCACCCCTCCACTTT. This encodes CASSFSQGIGSPLHF.

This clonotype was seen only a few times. CDR3 bases: TGCAGTGCTAAACCCGACAGCCTCAATAATTCACCCCTCCACTTT. Residues: CSAKPDSLNNSPLHF. This rearrangement joins TRBV20-1 to TRBJ1-6; D possibly corresponds to TRBD1 (5 bases). The germline CDR1 and CDR2 sequences are DFQATT and SNEGSKA (reference sequence). V lost 4 bases, J lost 5 bases, and 15 bases lay in between. The CDR3 consists of 15 residues.

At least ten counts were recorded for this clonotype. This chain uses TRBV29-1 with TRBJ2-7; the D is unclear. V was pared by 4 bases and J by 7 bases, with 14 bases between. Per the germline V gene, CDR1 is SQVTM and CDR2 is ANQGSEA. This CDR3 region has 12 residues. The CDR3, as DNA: TGCAGCGTTGGTGTCTCGCCGGCGGAGCAGTACTTC. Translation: CSVGVSPAEQYF.

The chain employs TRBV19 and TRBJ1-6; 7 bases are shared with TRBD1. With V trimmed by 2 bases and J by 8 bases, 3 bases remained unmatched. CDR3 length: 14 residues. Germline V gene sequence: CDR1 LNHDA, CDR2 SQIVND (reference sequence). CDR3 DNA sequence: TGTGCCAGTAGTATACAAGGGGGCGATTCACCCCTCCACTTT. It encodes CASSIQGGDSPLHF.

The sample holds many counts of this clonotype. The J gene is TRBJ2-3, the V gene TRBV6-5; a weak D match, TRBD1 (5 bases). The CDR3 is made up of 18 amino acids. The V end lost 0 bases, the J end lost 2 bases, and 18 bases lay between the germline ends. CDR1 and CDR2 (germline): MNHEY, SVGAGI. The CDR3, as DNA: TGTGCCAGCAGTTACTCGAAGTGGAAAGGGGCAGTCACAGATACGCAGTATTTT. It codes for CASSYSKWKGAVTDTQYF.

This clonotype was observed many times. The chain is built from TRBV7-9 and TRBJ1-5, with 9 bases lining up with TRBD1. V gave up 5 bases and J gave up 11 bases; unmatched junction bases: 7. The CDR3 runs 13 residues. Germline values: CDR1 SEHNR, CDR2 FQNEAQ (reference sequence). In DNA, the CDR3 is TGTGCCAGCAGCGGGACAGGGCCTGTGGCCCAGCATTTT. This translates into CASSGTGPVAQHF.

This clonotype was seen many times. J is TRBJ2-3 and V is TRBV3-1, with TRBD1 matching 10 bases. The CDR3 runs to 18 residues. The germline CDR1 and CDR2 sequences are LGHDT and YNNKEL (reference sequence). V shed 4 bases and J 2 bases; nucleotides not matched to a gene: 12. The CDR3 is CASSPDFGQGDFTDTQYF. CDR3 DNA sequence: TGTGCCAGCAGCCCCGATTTTGGACAGGGGGATTTCACAGATACGCAGTATTTT.

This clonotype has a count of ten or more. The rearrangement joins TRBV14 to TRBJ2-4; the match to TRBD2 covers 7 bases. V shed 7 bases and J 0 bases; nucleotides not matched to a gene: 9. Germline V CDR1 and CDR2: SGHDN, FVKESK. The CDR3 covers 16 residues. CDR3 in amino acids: CASTLKSGKAKNIQYF. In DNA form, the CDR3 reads TGTGCCAGCACCTTAAAAAGCGGGAAAGCCAAAAACATTCAGTACTTC.

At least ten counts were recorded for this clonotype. CDR3 nucleotides: TGTGCCAGCAGCCAAGATGCAGGGGTGGCGCAGTTCTTC. Amino acid sequence: CASSQDAGVAQFF. The chain is built from TRBV3-1 and TRBJ2-1; possibly TRBD1 for D (6 bases). V lost 0 bases, J lost 12 bases, and 12 bases lay in between. This CDR3 has 13 amino acids. Germline CDR1 reads LGHDT; CDR2 reads YNNKEL (reference sequence).

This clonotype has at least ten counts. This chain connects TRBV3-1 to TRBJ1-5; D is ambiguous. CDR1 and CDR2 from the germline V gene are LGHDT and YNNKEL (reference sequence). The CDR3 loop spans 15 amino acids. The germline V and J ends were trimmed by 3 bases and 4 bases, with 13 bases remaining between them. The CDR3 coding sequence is TGTGCCAGCAGCCAGTCCGTAGCAGTAAATCAGCCCCAGCATTTT. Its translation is CASSQSVAVNQPQHF. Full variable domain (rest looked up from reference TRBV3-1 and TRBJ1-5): DTAVSQTPKYLVTQMGNDKSIKCEQNLGHDTMYWYKQDSKKFLKIMFSYNNKELIINETVPNRFSPKSPDKAHLNLHINSLELGDSAVYFCASSQSVAVNQPQHFGDGTRLSIL.

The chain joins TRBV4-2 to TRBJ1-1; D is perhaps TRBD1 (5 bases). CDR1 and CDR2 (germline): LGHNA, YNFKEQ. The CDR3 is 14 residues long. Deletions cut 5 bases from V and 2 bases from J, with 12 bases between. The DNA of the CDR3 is TGTGCCAGCAGCGAGGACACTATTAACACTGAAGCTTTCTTT. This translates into CASSEDTINTEAFF.

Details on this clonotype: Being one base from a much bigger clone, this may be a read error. The CDR3 is CASSLGQGGCSPLHF. CDR3 bases: TGTGCCAGCAGTTTGGGGCAGGGCGGCTGTTCACCCCTCCACTTT. The J gene is TRBJ1-6, the V gene TRBV12-3 or TRBV12-4, with D possibly being TRBD1 (5 bases). Trimming pared 3 bases from V and 9 bases from J, leaving 15 bases between. The CDR3 consists of 15 residues.

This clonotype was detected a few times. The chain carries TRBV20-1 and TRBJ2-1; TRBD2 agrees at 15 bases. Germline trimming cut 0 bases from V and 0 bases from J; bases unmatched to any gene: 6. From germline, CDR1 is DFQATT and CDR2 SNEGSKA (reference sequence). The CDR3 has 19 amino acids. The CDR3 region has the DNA TGCAGTGCTAGAGAGGAAGGACTAGCGGGAGGGCCCTCCTACAATGAGCAGTTCTTC. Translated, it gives CSAREEGLAGGPSYNEQFF.

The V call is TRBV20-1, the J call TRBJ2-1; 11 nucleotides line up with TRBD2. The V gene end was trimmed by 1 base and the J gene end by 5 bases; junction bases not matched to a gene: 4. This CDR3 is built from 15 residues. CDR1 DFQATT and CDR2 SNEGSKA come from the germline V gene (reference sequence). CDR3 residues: CSARGTSGFHNEQFF. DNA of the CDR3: TGCAGTGCTAGAGGGACTAGCGGGTTTCACAATGAGCAGTTCTTC.

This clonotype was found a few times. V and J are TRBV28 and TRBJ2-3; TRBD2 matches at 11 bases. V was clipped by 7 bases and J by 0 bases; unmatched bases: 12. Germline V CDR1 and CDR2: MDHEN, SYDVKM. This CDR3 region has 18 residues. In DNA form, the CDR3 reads TGTGCCAGCACCGCGGATTCGACTAGCGGGAAAAGCACAGATACGCAGTATTTT. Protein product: CASTADSTSGKSTDTQYF.